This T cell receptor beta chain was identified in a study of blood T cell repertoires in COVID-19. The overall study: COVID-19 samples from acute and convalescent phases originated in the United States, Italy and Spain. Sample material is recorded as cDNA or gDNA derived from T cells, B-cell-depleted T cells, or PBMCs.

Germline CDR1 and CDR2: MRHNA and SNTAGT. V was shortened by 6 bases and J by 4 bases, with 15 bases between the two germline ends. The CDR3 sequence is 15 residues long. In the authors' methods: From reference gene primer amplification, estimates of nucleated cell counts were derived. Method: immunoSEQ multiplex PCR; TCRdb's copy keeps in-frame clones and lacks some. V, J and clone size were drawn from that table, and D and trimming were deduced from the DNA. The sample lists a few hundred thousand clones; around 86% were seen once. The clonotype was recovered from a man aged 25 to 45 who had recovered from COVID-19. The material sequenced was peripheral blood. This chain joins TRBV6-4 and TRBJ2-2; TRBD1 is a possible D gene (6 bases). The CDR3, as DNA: TGTGCCAGCAGAAAGGGGGTGGAGGTCACCGGGGAGCTGTTTTTT. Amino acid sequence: CASRKGVEVTGELFF.